This T cell receptor (beta chain) emerged from a study of radiotherapy plus CTLA-4 blockade in lung cancer. Looking at the study overall: An objective response was seen in roughly a sixth of patients, and disease control in around 33%. Study-level results: Radiotherapy with ipilimumab was followed by blood expansion of tumor-derived clones.

The repertoire was sequenced with immunoSEQ multiplex PCR; TCRdb's copy has only in-frame clones and lacks some. The sample yields 110,000 or so clones, 75% to 80% seen once. Treatment of patients with chemo-refractory metastatic non-small-cell lung cancer consisted of focal radiation plus CTLA-4 blockade with ipilimumab. Points on this clone: Its matching antigen is unknown.

This sequence was found in a human donor with non-small cell lung cancer who had a partial response to radiotherapy plus ipilimumab. Sequenced material: peripheral blood, taken from a patient treated with radiotherapy plus ipilimumab.

The CDR3 region is CASSVGQENYGYTF. CDR3 in DNA: TGTGCCAGCAGCGTGGGACAGGAGAACTATGGCTACACCTTC. The chain carries TRBV9 and TRBJ1-2; TRBD1 matches 8 bases. CDR3 length: 14 residues. V gave up 2 bases and J gave up 2 bases; unmatched junction bases: 2. Germline lookup yields CDR1 SGDLS and CDR2 YYNGEE.